The 7 T cell receptor beta chains in this list originate from one sample, sequenced in a study of blood T cell repertoires in COVID-19. Sequencing was performed with immunoSEQ multiplex PCR; in TCRdb, only in-frame clones are kept and a portion is missing. Here the sample spans hundreds of thousands of clones, about 89% being singletons. Sequenced input: PBMCs or T cells enriched from blood (not recorded which). The receptors here all came from a woman in her 40s who had recovered from COVID-19.

J is TRBJ1-5 and V is TRBV3-1 (or the pseudogene TRBV3-2), with TRBD1 identical over 9 bases. The junction had 6 bases not matched to a gene; V was cut back by 4 bases and J by 5 bases. The CDR3 consists of 15 residues. Germline V gene data show CDR1 as LGHDT and CDR2 as YNNKEL (reference sequence). The CDR3 protein is CASSLRTGEDQPQHF. CDR3 coding DNA: TGTGCCAGCAGCCTTAGGACAGGGGAAGATCAGCCCCAGCATTTT.

J is TRBJ2-3 and V is TRBV11-3; TRBD2 is a possible D gene (5 bases). Trimming removed 5 bases at V and 0 bases at J, with 18 bases between. This CDR3 contains 17 residues. Per germline, CDR1 SGHNT and CDR2 YENEEA. The CDR3 region is CASSPRRGDSSTDTQYF. In nucleotides, the CDR3 is TGTGCCAGCAGCCCCCGCCGGGGAGACTCTAGCACAGATACGCAGTATTTT.

The chain employs TRBV7-3 and TRBJ2-5; no reliable D call. V lost 5 bases to trimming and J lost 7 bases, with 5 bases between them. The CDR3 has 10 residues. In germline, CDR1 is SGHTA, CDR2 FQGTGA. CDR3 protein: CASSRRTQYF. The CDR3 DNA sequence: TGTGCCAGCAGCCGCAGGACCCAGTACTTC.

V gene TRBV5-1 combines with J gene TRBJ1-1; the match to TRBD1 covers 11 bases. The germline V gene has CDR1 SGHRS and CDR2 YFSETQ. The V and J ends lost 4 bases and 0 bases, in that order; junction bases with no gene match: 8. The CDR3 totals 17 residues. CDR3 nucleotides: TGCGCCAGCAGCGCGGGGACAGGGGGTACGGTGAACACTGAAGCTTTCTTT. This translates into CASSAGTGGTVNTEAFF.

V gene TRBV6-6 combines with J gene TRBJ2-7; D uncertain. CDR1 and CDR2 (germline): MNHNY, SVGAGI (reference sequence). The germline V and J ends were trimmed by 3 bases and 3 bases, with 12 bases remaining between them. There are 14 residues in the CDR3. This CDR3 is CASSYQHTNYEQYF. CDR3 sequence (DNA): TGTGCCAGCAGTTATCAACACACAAACTACGAGCAGTACTTC.

CDR3 DNA: TGTGCCAGTATCGGGACAGGGGCGGCTGAAGCTTTCTTT. It specifies CASIGTGAAEAFF. The rearrangement uses TRBV19 and TRBJ1-1; the match to TRBD1 covers 10 bases. The CDR3 totals 13 residues. Germline lookup yields CDR1 LNHDA and CDR2 SQIVND (reference sequence). V shed 7 bases and J 6 bases; nucleotides not matched to a gene: 5.

The CDR3 DNA sequence: TGTGCCAGCAGCTTACATGGCAGGGGGCTCGGCGGGGAGCTGTTTTTT. This encodes CASSLHGRGLGGELFF. The chain has TRBV7-3 and TRBJ2-2; 8 nucleotides match TRBD1. CDR1 is SGHTA and CDR2 is FQGTGA in the germline V gene. The V segment lost 2 bases and the J segment 7 bases; nucleotides outside the gene matches: 9. The CDR3 runs to 16 residues.